This T cell receptor beta chain originates from a study of shared clonotypes between healthy human individuals. At the level of the study: Ranging from 18 to 49 in age, donors were a couple of women and a few men. Three CD4 naive, three CD4 memory, two CD8 naive and one CD8 memory plate were used per donor.

The data were produced by immunoSEQ multiplex PCR, yet TCRdb's version contains in-frame clones alone and is incomplete. The data contain about 2.3 million clones, roughly 92% of them singletons. On this clone: Its cognate antigen is unknown.

CDR1 and CDR2 (germline): SEHNR, FQNEAQ (reference sequence). This CDR3 is 16 amino acids long. The V segment lost 5 bases and the J segment 1 base; nucleotides outside the gene matches: 11. Those who donated, Caucasian adults without exception, all lived in Nashville, Tennessee. Findings and caveats of the study: In this cohort, only blood was sampled, and tissue repertoires likely differ.

The rearrangement links TRBV7-9 to TRBJ2-7; 7 bases align to TRBD2. The specimen was naive CD4+ T cells from PBMCs. The subset was: CD45RA+ positively selected. The source of this sequence is a man between 18 and 35 years old in good health. Some clones in this sample may be carry-over from other donors' samples. Written as DNA, the CDR3 is TGTGCCAGCAGCCCGTGGGGAGGGAGTGGGTCCTACGAGCAGTACTTC. This encodes CASSPWGGSGSYEQYF. Filled out from reference TRBV7-9 and TRBJ2-7, the complete variable domain reads DTGVSQNPRHKITKRGQNVTFRCDPISEHNRLYWYRQTLGQGPEFLTYFQNEAQLEKSRLLSDRFSAERPKGSFSTLEIQRTEQGDSAMYLCASSPWGGSGSYEQYFGPGTRLTVT.